This is a list of T cell receptor beta chains from one sample in a study of T cells in Graves' hyperthyroidism and ophthalmopathy. In TCRdb, the multiplex PCR reads were re-called with MiXCR into one record per CDR3 protein. Of over 500,000 distinct CDR3 sequences listed, approximately 17% were seen once; the top ten hold about 16%. Sequenced sample: blood. The source of these receptors is a woman between 18 and 30 years old with Graves' ophthalmopathy. The CDR3 runs from the conserved cysteine through the conserved F or W. D genes are given only for firm matches. Clone size is not always given. Where it is, it says once, few, many or a class for expanded clones.

TRBJ2-1	TRBV12-3/TRBV12-4	-	TRBD1	CASSLAGGPPNEQFF	TGTGCCAGCAGCTTGGCAGGGGGCCCACCCAATGAGCAGTTCTTC
TRBJ1-1	TRBV10-3	many	TRBD1	CAISDLQGANTEAFF	TGTGCCATCAGTGACTTACAGGGGGCGAACACTGAAGCTTTCTTT
TRBJ2-3	TRBV20-1	many	-	CSARAGEGSQYF	TGCAGTGCCCGGGCAGGGGAAGGTTCGCAGTATTTT
TRBJ1-3	TRBV6-1	-	-	CASSQDGSTIYF	TGTGCCAGCAGTCAAGACGGGTCCACCATATATTTT
TRBJ1-2	TRBV28	many	-	CATIDGGKYGYTF	TGTGCCACAATTGATGGGGGGAAGTATGGCTACACCTTC
TRBJ2-7	TRBV20-1	-	TRBD2	CSARAPSGTYEQYF	TGCAGTGCTAGAGCGCCTAGCGGGACCTACGAGCAGTACTTC
TRBJ2-7	TRBV4-2	few	-	CASSQATGLIYEQYF	TGTGCCAGCAGCCAAGCTACAGGTCTTATTTACGAGCAGTACTTC
TRBJ2-1	TRBV6-2/TRBV6-3	many	-	CASSADSVDEQFF	TGTGCCAGCAGTGCGGACTCGGTTGATGAGCAGTTCTTC
TRBJ2-1	TRBV7-8	-	-	CASSLASSSYNEQFF	TGTGCCAGCAGCTTAGCGTCGAGCTCCTACAATGAGCAGTTCTTC
TRBJ1-1	TRBV9	few	TRBD1	CASSYTTGGGEAFF	TGTGCCAGCAGCTACACGACAGGGGGCGGTGAAGCTTTCTTT
TRBJ1-1	TRBV6-2/TRBV6-3	many	-	CASSYLVSGNTEAFF	TGTGCCAGCAGTTACTTGGTCAGCGGGAACACTGAAGCTTTCTTT
TRBJ1-1	TRBV5-4	-	-	CASSPVGGRYTEAFF	TGTGCCAGCAGCCCGGTTGGGGGGCGGTACACTGAAGCTTTCTTT
TRBJ2-7	TRBV5-1	few	TRBD2	CASSPNVARGGAYEQYF	TGCGCCAGCAGCCCTAACGTGGCCCGGGGGGGGGCTTACGAGCAGTACTTC
TRBJ1-2	TRBV30	many	-	CAWSRLQGKGYGYTF	TGTGCCTGGAGTAGACTCCAGGGGAAGGGCTATGGCTACACCTTC
TRBJ2-3	TRBV5-6	many	TRBD2	CASSYGLAPDTQYF	TGTGCCAGCAGCTACGGACTAGCTCCAGATACGCAGTATTTT
TRBJ2-7	TRBV20-1	-	TRBD1	CSARGPGQGDTYEQYF	TGCAGTGCTAGAGGGCCCGGACAGGGGGATACCTACGAGCAGTACTTC
TRBJ2-7	TRBV29-1	few	-	CSVFGGDSYEQYF	TGCAGCGTTTTCGGGGGCGACAGCTACGAGCAGTACTTC
TRBJ2-7	TRBV7-9	few	-	CASSPGDLYEQYF	TGTGCCAGCAGCCCTGGGGACCTATACGAGCAGTACTTC
TRBJ2-2	TRBV6-2/TRBV6-3	-	-	CASSDLSRGSGELFF	TGTGCCAGCAGTGATTTGAGTCGGGGGTCCGGGGAGCTGTTTTTT
TRBJ1-4	TRBV6-6	few	-	CASSYSDPPTNEKLFF	TGTGCCAGCAGTTACTCGGACCCCCCAACTAATGAAAAACTGTTTTTT
TRBJ2-3	TRBV3-1	-	TRBD2	CASSQGAGAVTDTQYF	TGTGCCAGCAGCCAAGGAGCGGGGGCTGTGACAGATACGCAGTATTTT
TRBJ2-1	TRBV5-1	-	-	CASSSMGALAVGYNEQFF	TGCGCCAGCAGCTCAATGGGAGCGTTAGCTGTTGGGTACAATGAGCAGTTCTTC